The rows below give T cell receptor beta chains drawn from one sample of a study of cytomegalovirus exposure and HLA in healthy donors. Produced via immunoSEQ multiplex PCR; TCRdb's table is partial and in-frame only. The sample carries around 140,000 clones, more than 9.5% recorded once. Sequenced sample: PBMCs. The receptors originated from a man aged 50 to 59 in good health and CMV-seronegative. Each CDR3 is given with its conserved first and last residue. Fields, in order: V gene, J gene, D gene, clone size, CDR3 protein, CDR3 DNA. The D gene is left open where the match is weak. Only some rows state a clone size, as once, few, many or a class for expanded clones.

TRBV19	TRBJ1-5	.	.	CASRTTANSNQPQHF	TGTGCCAGTAGGACAACAGCTAATAGCAATCAGCCCCAGCATTTT
TRBV2	TRBJ2-7	TRBD1	few	CASRKTGQGLYEQYF	TGTGCCAGCAGGAAAACGGGACAGGGGCTCTACGAGCAGTACTTC
TRBV19	TRBJ1-2	TRBD1	few	CASSTRQGAVVGYTF	TGTGCCAGTAGTACCCGACAGGGGGCCGTGGTTGGCTACACCTTC
TRBV27	TRBJ2-3	.	.	CASTNRQPGRTDTQYF	TGTGCCAGCACCAACCGACAGCCCGGGCGGACAGATACGCAGTATTTT
TRBV5-4	TRBJ2-3	.	.	CASSLYAGYTDTQYF	TGTGCCAGCAGCTTGTACGCGGGCTACACAGATACGCAGTATTTT
TRBV7-2	TRBJ2-7	.	few	CASSLAGGGAFYEQYF	TGTGCCAGCAGCTTAGCGGGCGGCGGGGCCTTCTACGAGCAGTACTTC
TRBV2	TRBJ1-1	TRBD1	.	CASSQQGSGTEAFF	TGTGCCAGCAGCCAACAGGGGAGCGGCACTGAAGCTTTCTTT
TRBV29-1	TRBJ2-6	.	.	CSVVSSGANVLTF	TGCAGCGTTGTGAGCTCTGGGGCCAACGTCCTGACTTTC
TRBV5-6	TRBJ1-3	.	.	CASSPDKQGNTIYF	TGTGCCAGCAGCCCCGACAAACAAGGAAACACCATATATTTT
TRBV10-3	TRBJ2-7	.	.	CAISGQTYEQYF	TGTGCCATCAGTGGGCAGACCTACGAGCAGTACTTC
TRBV7-3	TRBJ1-6	TRBD1	.	CASSRQGLNSPLHF	TGTGCCAGCAGCCGACAGGGCCTTAATTCACCCCTCCACTTT
TRBV7-3	TRBJ2-1	TRBD2	few	CASSQRDRGTYNEQFF	TGTGCCAGCAGCCAGCGGGACCGCGGTACCTACAATGAGCAGTTCTTC
TRBV30	TRBJ2-3	TRBD2	few	CAWSVGGGAADTQYF	TGTGCCTGGAGTGTAGGCGGGGGGGCCGCAGATACGCAGTATTTT
TRBV5-4	TRBJ2-1	TRBD1	.	CASSVDRDLAYNEQFF	TGTGCCAGCAGCGTTGACAGGGATTTGGCCTACAATGAGCAGTTCTTC
TRBV20-1	TRBJ1-2	.	few	CSARREDGYTF	TGCAGTGCTAGGCGGGAGGATGGCTACACCTTC
TRBV19	TRBJ1-5	TRBD1	few	CAGADRVEINQPQHF	TGTGCCGGAGCCGACAGGGTCGAGATCAATCAGCCCCAGCATTTT
TRBV5-1	TRBJ2-3	TRBD2	few	CASRDSGVDTQYF	TGCGCCAGCAGGGATAGCGGGGTTGATACGCAGTATTTT
TRBV7-3	TRBJ2-7	TRBD2	.	CASSSQAGAYEQYF	TGTGCCAGCAGCTCCCAAGCGGGAGCCTACGAGCAGTACTTC
TRBV19	TRBJ1-4	.	.	CASNNAGANEKLFF	TGTGCCAGTAATAACGCAGGGGCTAATGAAAAACTGTTTTTT
TRBV30	TRBJ1-1	.	few	CAWSRGFYTEAFF	TGTGCCTGGAGTAGGGGTTTCTACACTGAAGCTTTCTTT
TRBV5-1	TRBJ1-4	.	few	CASSYGQPATNEKLFF	TGCGCCAGCAGCTACGGACAGCCTGCAACTAATGAAAAACTGTTTTTT
TRBV5-7	TRBJ2-5	.	.	CASMAGKETQYF	TGTGCCAGCATGGCAGGGAAAGAGACCCAGTACTTC
TRBV6-1	TRBJ2-7	.	.	CASQLTSYEQYF	TGTGCCAGCCAACTGACTAGCTACGAGCAGTACTTC